This T cell receptor beta chain was documented in a study of CXCR3-negative and CXCR3-positive naive CD8 T cells. Study-level results: The study found comparably high diversity in both naive subsets and much lower diversity in memory CD8+ cells. Naive subsets had comparable surface CD5; TCR strength was inferred from TRB CDR3 properties. Greater hydrophobicity was found in TRB CDR3s of CXCR3-positive naive cells than of CXCR3-negative naive cells.

UMI-labeled 5' RACE TRB cDNA libraries were prepared from the cells. TCRdb derives one entry per CDR3 protein from the 5' RACE reads, leaving out DNA. The repertoire table contains fewer than 90,000 distinct CDR3 sequences. The CDR3 extends over 15 amino acids. Germline V gene sequence: CDR1 SGHRS, CDR2 YFSETQ. Turning to this clonotype: The antigen remains unidentified.

Specimen: naive CXCR3+ CD8+ T cells from blood. Subset defined: CD45RO-CCR7+CD27+CD95- naive CD8+ T cells expressing CXCR3 (TNR3+). This clonotype was obtained from a human donor in good health. Some clones in this sample may be carry-over from other donors' samples. The V and J genes are TRBV5-1 and TRBJ2-7; the D call from TCRdb, TRBD1, cannot be confirmed without DNA. The CDR3 spells CASSLGFLEGDEQYF.